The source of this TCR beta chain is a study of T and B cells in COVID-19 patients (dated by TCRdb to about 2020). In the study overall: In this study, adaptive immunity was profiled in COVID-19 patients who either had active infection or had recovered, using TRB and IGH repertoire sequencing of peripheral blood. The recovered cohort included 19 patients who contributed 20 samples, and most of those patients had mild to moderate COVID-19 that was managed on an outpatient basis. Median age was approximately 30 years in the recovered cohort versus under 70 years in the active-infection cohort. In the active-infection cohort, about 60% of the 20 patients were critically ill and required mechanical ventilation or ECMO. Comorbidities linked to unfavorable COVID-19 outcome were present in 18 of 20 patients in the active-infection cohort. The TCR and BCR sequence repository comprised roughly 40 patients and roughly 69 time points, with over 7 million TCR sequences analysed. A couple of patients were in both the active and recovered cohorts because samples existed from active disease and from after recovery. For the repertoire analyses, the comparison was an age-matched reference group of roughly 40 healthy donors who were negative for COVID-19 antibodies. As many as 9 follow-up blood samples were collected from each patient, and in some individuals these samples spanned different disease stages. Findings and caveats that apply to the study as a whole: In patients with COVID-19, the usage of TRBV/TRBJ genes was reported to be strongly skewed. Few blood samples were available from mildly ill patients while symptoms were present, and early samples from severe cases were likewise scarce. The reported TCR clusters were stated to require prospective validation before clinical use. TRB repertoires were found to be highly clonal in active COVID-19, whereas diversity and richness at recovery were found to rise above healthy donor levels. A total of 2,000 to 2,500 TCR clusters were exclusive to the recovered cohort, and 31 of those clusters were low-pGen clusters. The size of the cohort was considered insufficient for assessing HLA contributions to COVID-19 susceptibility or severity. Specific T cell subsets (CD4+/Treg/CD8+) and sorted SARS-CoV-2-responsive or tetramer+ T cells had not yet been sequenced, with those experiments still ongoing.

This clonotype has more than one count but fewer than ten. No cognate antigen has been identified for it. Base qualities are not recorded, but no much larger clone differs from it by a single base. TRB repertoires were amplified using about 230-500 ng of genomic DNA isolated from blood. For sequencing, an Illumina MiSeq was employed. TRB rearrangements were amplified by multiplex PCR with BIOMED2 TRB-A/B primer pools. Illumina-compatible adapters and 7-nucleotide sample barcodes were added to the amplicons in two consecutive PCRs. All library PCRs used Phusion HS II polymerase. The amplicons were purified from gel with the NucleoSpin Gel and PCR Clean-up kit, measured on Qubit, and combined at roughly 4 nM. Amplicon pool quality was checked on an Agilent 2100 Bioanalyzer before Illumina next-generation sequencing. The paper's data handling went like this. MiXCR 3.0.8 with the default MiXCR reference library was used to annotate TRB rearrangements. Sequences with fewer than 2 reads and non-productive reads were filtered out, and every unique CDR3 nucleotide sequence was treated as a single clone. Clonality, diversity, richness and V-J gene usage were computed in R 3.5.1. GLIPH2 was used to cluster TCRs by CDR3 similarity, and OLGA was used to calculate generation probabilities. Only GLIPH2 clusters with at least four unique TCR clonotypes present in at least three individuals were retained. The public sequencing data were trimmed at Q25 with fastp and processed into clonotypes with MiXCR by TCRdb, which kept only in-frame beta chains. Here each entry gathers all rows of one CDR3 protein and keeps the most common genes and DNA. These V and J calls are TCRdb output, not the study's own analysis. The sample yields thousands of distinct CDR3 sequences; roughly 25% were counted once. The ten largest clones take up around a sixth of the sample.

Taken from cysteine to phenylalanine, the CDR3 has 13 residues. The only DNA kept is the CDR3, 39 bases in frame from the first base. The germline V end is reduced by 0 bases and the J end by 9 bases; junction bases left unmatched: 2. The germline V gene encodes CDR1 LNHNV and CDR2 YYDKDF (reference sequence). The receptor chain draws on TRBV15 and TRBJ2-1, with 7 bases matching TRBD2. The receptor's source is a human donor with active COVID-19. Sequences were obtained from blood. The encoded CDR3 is CATSRELASEQFF. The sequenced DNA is TGTGCCACCAGCAGAGAACTAGCGAGTGAGCAGTTCTTC.